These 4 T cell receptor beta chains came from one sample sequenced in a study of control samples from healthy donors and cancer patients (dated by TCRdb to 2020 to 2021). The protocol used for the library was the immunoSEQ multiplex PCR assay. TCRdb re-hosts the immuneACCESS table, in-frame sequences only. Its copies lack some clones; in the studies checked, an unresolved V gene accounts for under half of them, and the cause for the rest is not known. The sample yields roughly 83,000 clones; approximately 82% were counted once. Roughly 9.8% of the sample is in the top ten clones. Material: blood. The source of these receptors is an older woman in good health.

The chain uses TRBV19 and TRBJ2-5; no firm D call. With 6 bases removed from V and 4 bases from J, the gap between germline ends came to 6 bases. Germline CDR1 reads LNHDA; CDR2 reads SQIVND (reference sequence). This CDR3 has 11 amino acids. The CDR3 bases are TGTGCCAGTAGCTCACGAGAGACCCAGTACTTC. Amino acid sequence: CASSSRETQYF. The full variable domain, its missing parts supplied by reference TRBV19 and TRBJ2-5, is DGGITQSPKYLFRKEGQNVTLSCEQNLNHDAMYWYRQDPGQGLRLIYYSQIVNDFQKGDIAEGYSVSREKKESFPLTVTSAQKNPTAFYLCASSSRETQYFGPGTRLLVL.

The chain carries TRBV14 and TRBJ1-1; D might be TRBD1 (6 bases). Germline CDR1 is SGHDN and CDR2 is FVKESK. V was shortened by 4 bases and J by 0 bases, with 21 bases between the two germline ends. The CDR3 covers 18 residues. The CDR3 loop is CASSPRTAGVGVNTEAFF. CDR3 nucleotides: TGTGCCAGCAGCCCACGCACGGCAGGGGTTGGGGTGAACACTGAAGCTTTCTTT.

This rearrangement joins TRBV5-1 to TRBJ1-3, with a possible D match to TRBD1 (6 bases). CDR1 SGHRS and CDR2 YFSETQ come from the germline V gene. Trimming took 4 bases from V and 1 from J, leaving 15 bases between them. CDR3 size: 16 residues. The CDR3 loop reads CASSAEGDNSGNTIYF. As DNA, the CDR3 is TGCGCCAGCAGCGCCGAGGGGGACAATTCTGGAAACACCATATATTTT. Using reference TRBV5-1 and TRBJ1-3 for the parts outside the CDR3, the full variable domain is KAGVTQTPRYLIKTRGQQVTLSCSPISGHRSVSWYQQTPGQGLQFLFEYFSETQRNKGNFPGRFSGRQFSNSRSEMNVSTLELGDSALYLCASSAEGDNSGNTIYFGEGSWLTVV.

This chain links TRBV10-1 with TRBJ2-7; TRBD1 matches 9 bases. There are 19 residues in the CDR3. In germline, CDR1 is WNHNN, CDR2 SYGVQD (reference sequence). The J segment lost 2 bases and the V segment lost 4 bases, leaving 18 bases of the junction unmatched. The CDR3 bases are TGCGCCAGCAGTGGGACACCGGGACAGGGTCCTCGGGGAGCCTACGAGCAGTACTTC. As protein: CASSGTPGQGPRGAYEQYF.